The TCR beta chain described here comes from a study of cytomegalovirus exposure and HLA in healthy donors. Regarding the study as a whole: Earlier results showed most TCR beta V segments being productive about 87% or about 30% of the time. A later analysis reportedly found that, within productive TCRs, an Asian-associated ancestry cluster had fewer N-insertions than the mean observed across the approximately 660 donors. Most sequenced TCRs were rare (though some public TCRs occurred in many donors).

PCR primers comprised 60 Vbeta and 13 Jbeta primers. Clones were read by immunoSEQ multiplex PCR, and TCRdb kept only the in-frame ones, dropping some. Of some 160,000 clones listed, roughly 80% were seen once; the top ten hold 2% to 2.5%. Details on this clone: Its matching antigen is unknown.

The CDR3 covers 15 residues. Losses at the gene ends were 4 bases for V and 7 bases for J; bases not matched to a gene: 6. Germline CDR1 reads LNHDA; CDR2 reads SQIVND (reference sequence). The sequence derives from a male donor in good health and CMV-seronegative. The chain carries TRBV19 and TRBJ2-1; 11 bases agree with TRBD2. The sample comprised PBMCs. The CDR3 sequence is CASSRLAGRGNEQFF. DNA for the CDR3: TGTGCCAGTAGTAGACTAGCGGGGCGTGGGAATGAGCAGTTCTTC.